Listed here is a single T cell receptor beta chain. The antigen is unknown. This sample is drawn from a study of radiation and T cells in renal cell carcinoma. Study at large: Nephrectomy followed 15 Gy stereotactic body radiation by 4 weeks.

Between the trimmed V and J ends, which lost 5 bases and 4 bases, there was a span of 15 bases. Germline CDR1 and CDR2: SGHTA and FQGNSA. CDR3 length: 15 residues. Time point specified: baseline pretreatment blood. Stated treatment: 15 Gy SBRT to primary tumor, nephrectomy 4 weeks later. Whole-study findings and limits: From baseline, blood top tumor clonotypes peaked at 2 weeks post-radiation.

The repertoire was sequenced with immunoSEQ multiplex PCR; TCRdb's copy has only in-frame clones and lacks some. The profile shows 20,000 to 25,000 clones, roughly 80% of them singletons. This sample comprised blood, obtained from a patient whose treatment included radiotherapy and nephrectomy. The V and J genes are TRBV7-2 and TRBJ2-1; the D gene is possibly TRBD1 (6 bases). The TCR sequence derives from a man aged 60 to 75 with renal cell carcinoma. CDR3 in amino acids: CASSLAGERYNEQFF. The CDR3 DNA sequence: TGTGCCAGCAGCCTGGCAGGGGAGCGGTACAATGAGCAGTTCTTC.